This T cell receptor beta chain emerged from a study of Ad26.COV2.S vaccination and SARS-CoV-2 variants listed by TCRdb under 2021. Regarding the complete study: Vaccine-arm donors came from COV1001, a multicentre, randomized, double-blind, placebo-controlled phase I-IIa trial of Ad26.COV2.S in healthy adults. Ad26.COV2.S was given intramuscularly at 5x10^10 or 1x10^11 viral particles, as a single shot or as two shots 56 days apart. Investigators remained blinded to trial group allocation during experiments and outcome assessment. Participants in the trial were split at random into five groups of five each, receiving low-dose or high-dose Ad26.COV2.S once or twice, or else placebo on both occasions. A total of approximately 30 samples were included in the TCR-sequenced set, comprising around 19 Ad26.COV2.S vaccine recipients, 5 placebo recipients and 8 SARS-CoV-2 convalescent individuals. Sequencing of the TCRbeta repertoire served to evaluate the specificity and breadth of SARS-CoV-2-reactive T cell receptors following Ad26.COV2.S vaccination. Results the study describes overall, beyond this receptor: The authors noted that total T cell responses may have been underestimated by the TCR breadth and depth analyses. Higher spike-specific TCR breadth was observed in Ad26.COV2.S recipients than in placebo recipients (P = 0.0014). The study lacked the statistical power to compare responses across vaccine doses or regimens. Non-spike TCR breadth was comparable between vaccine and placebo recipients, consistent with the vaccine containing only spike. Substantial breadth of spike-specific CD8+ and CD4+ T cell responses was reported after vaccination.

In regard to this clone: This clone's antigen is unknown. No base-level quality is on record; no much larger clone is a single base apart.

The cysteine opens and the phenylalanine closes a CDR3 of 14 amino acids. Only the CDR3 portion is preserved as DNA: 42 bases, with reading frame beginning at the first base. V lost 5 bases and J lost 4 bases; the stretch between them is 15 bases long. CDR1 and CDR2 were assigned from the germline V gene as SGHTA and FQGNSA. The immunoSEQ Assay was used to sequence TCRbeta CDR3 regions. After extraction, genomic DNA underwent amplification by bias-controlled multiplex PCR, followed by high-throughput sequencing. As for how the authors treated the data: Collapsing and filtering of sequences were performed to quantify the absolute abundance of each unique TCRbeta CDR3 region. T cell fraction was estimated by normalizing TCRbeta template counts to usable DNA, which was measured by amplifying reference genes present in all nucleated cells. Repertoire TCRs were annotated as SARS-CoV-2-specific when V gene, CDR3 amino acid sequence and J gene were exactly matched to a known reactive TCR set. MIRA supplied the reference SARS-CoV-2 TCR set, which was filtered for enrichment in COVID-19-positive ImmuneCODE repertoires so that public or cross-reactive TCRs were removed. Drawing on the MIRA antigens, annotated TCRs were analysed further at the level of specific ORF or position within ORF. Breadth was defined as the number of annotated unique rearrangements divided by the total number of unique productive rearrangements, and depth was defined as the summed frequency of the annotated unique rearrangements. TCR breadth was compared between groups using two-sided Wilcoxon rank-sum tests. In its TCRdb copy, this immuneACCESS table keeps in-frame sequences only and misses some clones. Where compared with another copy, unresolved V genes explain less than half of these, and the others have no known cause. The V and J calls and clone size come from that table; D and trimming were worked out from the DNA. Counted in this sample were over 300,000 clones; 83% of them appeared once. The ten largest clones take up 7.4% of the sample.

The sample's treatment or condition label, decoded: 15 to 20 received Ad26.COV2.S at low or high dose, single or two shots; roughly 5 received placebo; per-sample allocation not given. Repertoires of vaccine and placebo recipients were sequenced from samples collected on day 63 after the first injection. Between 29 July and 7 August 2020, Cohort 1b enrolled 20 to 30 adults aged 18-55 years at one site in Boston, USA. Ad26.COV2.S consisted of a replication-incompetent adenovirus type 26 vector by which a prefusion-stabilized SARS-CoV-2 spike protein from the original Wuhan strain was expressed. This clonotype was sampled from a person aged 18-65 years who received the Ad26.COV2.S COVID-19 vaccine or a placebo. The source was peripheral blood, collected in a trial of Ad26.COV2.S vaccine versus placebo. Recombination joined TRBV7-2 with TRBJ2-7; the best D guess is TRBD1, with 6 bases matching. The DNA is TGTGCCAGCAGCCCATCGGGACACAGATACGAGCAGTACTTC. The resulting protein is CASSPSGHRYEQYF.